This TCR beta chain was obtained from a study of cytomegalovirus exposure and HLA in healthy donors. Study summary: Of 300 to 450 genotyped donors, roughly 81% clustered with self-reported Caucasian donors. Whole-study results and caveats: Associated with HLA alleles at 0.05 false discovery rate in a later analysis were over 15,000 TCR beta sequences.

This clone was counted between two and nine times. Its specificity is not known. PCR amplification relied on 60 Vbeta primers (plus 13 Jbeta primers). The table came from immunoSEQ multiplex PCR; TCRdb's copy has only in-frame clones and leaves some out. This sample has some 98,000 clones, with around 9.6% found just once. The CDR3 spans 17 residues. V lost 5 bases, J lost 2 bases, and 20 bases lay in between. CDR1 and CDR2 (germline): SGHTA, FQGTGA. This chain joins TRBV7-3 and TRBJ2-3, with a tentative D call TRBD2 (7 bases). This TCR came from a man between 45 and 60 years old in good health and CMV-seropositive. Source material: PBMCs. The DNA of the CDR3 is TGTGCCAGCAGCAAGAACGGTGGGCGGGGGCTCACAGATACGCAGTATTTT. It encodes CASSKNGGRGLTDTQYF.